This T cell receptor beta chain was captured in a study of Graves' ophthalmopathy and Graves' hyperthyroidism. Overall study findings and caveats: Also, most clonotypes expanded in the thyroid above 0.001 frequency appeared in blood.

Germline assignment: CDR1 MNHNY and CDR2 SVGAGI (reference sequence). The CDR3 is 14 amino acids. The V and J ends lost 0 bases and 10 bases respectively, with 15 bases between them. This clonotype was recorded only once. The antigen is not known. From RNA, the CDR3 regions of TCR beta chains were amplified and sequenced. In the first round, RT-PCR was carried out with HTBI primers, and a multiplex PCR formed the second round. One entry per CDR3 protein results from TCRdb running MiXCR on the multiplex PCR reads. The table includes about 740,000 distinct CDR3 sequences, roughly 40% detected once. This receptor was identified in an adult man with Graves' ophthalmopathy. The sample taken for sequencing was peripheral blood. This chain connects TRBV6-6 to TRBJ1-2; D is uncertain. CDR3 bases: TGTGCCAGCAGTTACTCCCGACGGTCGCGGGACTACACCTTC. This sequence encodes CASSYSRRSRDYTF.